This T cell receptor beta chain was documented in a study of cytomegalovirus exposure and HLA in healthy donors. Separate from the 666-subject first cohort, the roughly 120-subject validation cohort was the one that the donors belonged to. The CDR3 has 13 amino acids. Germline V gene data show CDR1 as SGHTA and CDR2 as FQGNSA. Trimming at V came to 5 bases and at J to 6 bases, leaving 2 bases not matched to a gene. This clone was seen more than once but under ten times. Antigen: not known. Study-level points and caveats: The TCR clusters that emerged in the first cohort tended, a later analysis found, to co-occur in the 120 validation repertoires. Reported results showed that the classifier diagnosed cytomegalovirus status with high specificity and sensitivity. The study found most TCR sequences rare, yet found some public TCRs in many donors.

Sequencing was performed with immunoSEQ multiplex PCR; in TCRdb, only in-frame clones are kept and a portion is missing. The table includes about 75,000 clones, around 85% detected once. V is TRBV7-2 and J is TRBJ2-2; the match to TRBD2 covers 8 bases. The receptor's source is a man aged 25-45 years in good health and CMV-seronegative. The material sequenced was PBMCs. The CDR3 coding sequence is TGTGCCAGCAGCCAACTAGCGGCCGGGGAGCTGTTTTTT. As protein: CASSQLAAGELFF.